The source of this T cell receptor (beta chain) is a study of T-cell reconstitution after alpha-beta-depleted transplantation in children. CDR1 is MNHEY, CDR2 SVGAGI, per germline. Trimming took 3 bases from V and 1 from J, leaving 10 bases between them. The CDR3 length is 14 residues. Preparation of the TCRbeta library was carried out with unique molecular identifiers. TCRdb re-derived calls from the PCR reads in MiXCR, one entry per CDR3 protein. Counted here are hundreds of thousands of distinct CDR3 sequences, 10% to 15% occurring once; the ten biggest clones make up 2.2%. This clonotype has only a few counts. What it binds is not known. Notes on the study in general: Approximately two months post-transplant, alpha-beta T cells reportedly originated from several hundred expanded graft clones.

The rearrangement joins TRBV6-5 to TRBJ2-7; TRBD2 is a possible D gene (6 bases). The sample was PBMCs, mostly from graft donor cells, taken 360 days after TCRalphabeta/CD19-depleted stem cell transplant. The receptor's source is a male patient under 18 who had a stem cell transplant for acute myeloid leukemia, so the T cells may come from the graft donor. The CDR3 sequence: CASSYGGTSYEQYF. Here the CDR3 DNA reads TGTGCCAGCAGTTATGGCGGGACTTCCTACGAGCAGTACTTC.